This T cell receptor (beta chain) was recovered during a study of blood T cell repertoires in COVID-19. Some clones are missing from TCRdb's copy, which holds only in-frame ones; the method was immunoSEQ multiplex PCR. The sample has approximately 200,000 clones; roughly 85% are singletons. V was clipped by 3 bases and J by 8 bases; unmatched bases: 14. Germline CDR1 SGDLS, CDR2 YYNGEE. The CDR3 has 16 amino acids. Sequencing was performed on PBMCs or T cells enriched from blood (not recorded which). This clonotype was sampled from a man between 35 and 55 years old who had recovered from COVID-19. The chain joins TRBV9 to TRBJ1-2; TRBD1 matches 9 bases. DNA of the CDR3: TGTGCCAGCAGCGAGACAGGGGGGTATACGGCGGCCGGCTACACCTTC. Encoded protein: CASSETGGYTAAGYTF.